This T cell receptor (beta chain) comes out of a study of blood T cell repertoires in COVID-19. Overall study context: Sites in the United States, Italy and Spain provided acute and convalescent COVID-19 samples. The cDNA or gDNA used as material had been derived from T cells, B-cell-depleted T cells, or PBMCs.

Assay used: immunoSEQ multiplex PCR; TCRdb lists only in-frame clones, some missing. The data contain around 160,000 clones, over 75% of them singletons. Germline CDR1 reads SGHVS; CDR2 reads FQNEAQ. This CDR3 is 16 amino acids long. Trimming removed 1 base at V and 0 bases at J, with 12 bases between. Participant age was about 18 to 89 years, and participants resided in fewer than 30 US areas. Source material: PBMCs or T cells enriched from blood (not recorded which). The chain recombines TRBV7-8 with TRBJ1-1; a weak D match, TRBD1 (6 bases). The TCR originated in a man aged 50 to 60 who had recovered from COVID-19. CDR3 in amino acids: CASSLDQRGLNTEAFF. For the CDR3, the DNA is TGTGCCAGCAGCTTAGATCAGAGGGGGTTGAACACTGAAGCTTTCTTT.